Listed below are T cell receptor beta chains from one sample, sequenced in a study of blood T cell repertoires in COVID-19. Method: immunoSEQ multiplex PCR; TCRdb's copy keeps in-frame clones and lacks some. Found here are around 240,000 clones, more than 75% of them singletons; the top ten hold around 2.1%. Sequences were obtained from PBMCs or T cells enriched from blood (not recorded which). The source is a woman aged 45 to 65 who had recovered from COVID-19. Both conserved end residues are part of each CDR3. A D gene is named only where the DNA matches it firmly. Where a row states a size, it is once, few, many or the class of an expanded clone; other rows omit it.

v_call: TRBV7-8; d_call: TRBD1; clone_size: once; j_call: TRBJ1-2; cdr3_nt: TGTGCCAGCAGCCAACGATGGGCAGGGGGATATGGCTACACCTTC; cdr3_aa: CASSQRWAGGYGYTF
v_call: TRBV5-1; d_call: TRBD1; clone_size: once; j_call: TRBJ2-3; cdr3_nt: TGCGCCAGCAGCTTGGAGGGGACAGGGACAGATACGCAGTATTTT; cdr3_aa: CASSLEGTGTDTQYF
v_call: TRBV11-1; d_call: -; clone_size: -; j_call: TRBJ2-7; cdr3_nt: TGTGCCAGCAGCTTAGTACAGGCGGTTTCCTACGAGCAGTACTTC; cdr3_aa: CASSLVQAVSYEQYF
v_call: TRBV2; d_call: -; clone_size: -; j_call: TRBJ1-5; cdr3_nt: TGTGCCAGCAGCCGGGACAATAGCAATCAGCCCCAGCATTTT; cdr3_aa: CASSRDNSNQPQHF
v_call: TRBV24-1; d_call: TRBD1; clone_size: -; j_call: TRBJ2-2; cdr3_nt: TGTGCCACCAGTCCGGGACAGGTGACCGGGGAGCTGTTTTTT; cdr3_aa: CATSPGQVTGELFF
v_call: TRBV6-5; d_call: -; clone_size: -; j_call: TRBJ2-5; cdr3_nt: TGTGCCAGCAGTAGCAACCATGGGACACAAGAGACCCAGTACTTC; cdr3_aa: CASSSNHGTQETQYF
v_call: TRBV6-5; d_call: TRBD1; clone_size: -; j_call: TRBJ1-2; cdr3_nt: TGTGCCAGCAGTTACCGGCGGGACAGTTACTATGGCTACACCTTC; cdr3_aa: CASSYRRDSYYGYTF
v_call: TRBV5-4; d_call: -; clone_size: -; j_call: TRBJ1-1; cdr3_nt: TGTGCCAGCAGCTTGGCTGGGAGGACTGAAGCTTTCTTT; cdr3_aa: CASSLAGRTEAFF
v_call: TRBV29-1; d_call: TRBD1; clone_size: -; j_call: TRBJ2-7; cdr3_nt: TGCAGCGTTAAGAGAGGGGGCGCGAACCACGAGCAGTACTTC; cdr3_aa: CSVKRGGANHEQYF
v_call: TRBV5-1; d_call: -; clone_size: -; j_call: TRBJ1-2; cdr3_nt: TGCGCCAGCACCTTCGGGGTTGGAGGAATAGCTAACTATGGCTACACCTTC; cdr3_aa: CASTFGVGGIANYGYTF
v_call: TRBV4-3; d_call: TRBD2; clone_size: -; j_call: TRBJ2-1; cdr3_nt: TGCGCCAGCAGCCAAGATTTCCCCCTAGCGGGAGGGCCCAATGAGCAGTTCTTC; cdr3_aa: CASSQDFPLAGGPNEQFF
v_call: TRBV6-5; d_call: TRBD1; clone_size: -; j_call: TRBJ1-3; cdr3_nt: TGTGCCAGCCGGACAGGGTCTGGAAACACCATATATTTT; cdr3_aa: CASRTGSGNTIYF
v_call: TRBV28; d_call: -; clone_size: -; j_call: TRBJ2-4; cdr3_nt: TGTGCCAGCGACCGCCGGGGTGGTAAAAACATTCAGTACTTC; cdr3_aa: CASDRRGGKNIQYF
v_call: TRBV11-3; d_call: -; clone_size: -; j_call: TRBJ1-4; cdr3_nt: TGTGCCAGCAGCCCTAACAGGGCTGGGGAAAAACTGTTTTTT; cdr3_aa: CASSPNRAGEKLFF
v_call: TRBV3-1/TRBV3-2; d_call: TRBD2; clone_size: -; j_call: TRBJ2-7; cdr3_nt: TGTGCCAGCAGCCCGAGGACTAGCGGGAGGGCCTACGAGCAGTACTTC; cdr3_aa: CASSPRTSGRAYEQYF
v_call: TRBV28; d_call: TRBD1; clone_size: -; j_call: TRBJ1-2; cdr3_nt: TGTGCCAGCCAACAACAGGGGATCTATGGCTACACCTTC; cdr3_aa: CASQQQGIYGYTF
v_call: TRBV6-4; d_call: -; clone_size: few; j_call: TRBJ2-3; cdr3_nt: TGTGCCAGCAGTGACTCGACGGGAACAGATACGCAGTATTTT; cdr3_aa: CASSDSTGTDTQYF
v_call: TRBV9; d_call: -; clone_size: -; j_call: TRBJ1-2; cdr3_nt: TGTGCCAGCAGCAAGCGACAGGACCCTTATGGCTACACCTTC; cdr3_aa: CASSKRQDPYGYTF
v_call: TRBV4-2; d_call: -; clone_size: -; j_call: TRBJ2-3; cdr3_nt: TGTGCCAGCAGCCAAGGGATGGAGCCGGGAGCAGGAGATACGCAGTATTTT; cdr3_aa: CASSQGMEPGAGDTQYF
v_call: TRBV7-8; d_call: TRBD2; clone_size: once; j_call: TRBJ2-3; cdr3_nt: TGTGCCAGCAGCTTAGGTGCAATGGCGGGAGTGCGAGATACGCAGTATTTT; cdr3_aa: CASSLGAMAGVRDTQYF
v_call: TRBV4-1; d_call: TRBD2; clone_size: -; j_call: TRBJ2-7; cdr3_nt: TGCGCCAGCAGCCAACAGCGGGAGAGTCCCTACGAGCAGTACTTC; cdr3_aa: CASSQQRESPYEQYF
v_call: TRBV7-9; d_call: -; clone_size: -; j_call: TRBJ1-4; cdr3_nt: TGTGCCAGCAGCTTAGTATTGACAGCCAAGAATGAAAAACTGTTTTTT; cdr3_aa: CASSLVLTAKNEKLFF
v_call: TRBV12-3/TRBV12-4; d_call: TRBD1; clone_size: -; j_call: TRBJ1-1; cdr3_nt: TGTGCCAGCAGCGGTGACAGGGGCCCGCGAGCTTTCTTT; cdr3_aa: CASSGDRGPRAFF
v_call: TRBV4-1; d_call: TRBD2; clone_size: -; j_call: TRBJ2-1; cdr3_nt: TGCGCCAGCAGCCGTACTAGCGGGGGGGCTAATGAGCAGTTCTTC; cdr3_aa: CASSRTSGGANEQFF
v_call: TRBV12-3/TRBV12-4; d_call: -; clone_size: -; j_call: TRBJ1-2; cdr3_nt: TGTGCCAGCAGTTTTGGGGCACCTTTTGGCTACACCTTC; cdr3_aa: CASSFGAPFGYTF
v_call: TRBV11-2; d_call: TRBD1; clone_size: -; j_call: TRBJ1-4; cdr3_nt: TGTGCCAGCAGCACATACAGGGGGACTAATGAAAAACTGTTTTTT; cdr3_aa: CASSTYRGTNEKLFF
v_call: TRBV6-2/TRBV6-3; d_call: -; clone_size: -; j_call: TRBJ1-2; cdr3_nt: TGTGCCAGCAGTCCCCAGCGGGGTTTCGGAGTGTTTGGCTACACCTTC; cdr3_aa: CASSPQRGFGVFGYTF
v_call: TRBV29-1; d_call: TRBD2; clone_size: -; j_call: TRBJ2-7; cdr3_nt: TGCAGCGCCAGAGCCGGGACTAGGCCGAACGAGCAGTACTTC; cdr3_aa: CSARAGTRPNEQYF
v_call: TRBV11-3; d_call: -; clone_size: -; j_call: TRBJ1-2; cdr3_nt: TGTGCCAGCAGCTCGGGAGACTACTATGGCTACACCTTC; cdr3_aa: CASSSGDYYGYTF
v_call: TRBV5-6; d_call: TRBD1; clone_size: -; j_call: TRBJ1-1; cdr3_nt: TGTGCCAGCAGCCCAAGACAGGGGGCTAGCACTGAAGCTTTCTTT; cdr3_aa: CASSPRQGASTEAFF
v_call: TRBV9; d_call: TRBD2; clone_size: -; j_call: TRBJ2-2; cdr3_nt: TGTGCCAGCAGCGTTCCAAGGACGGGAGGGAACGCCGGGGAGCTGTTTTTT; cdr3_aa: CASSVPRTGGNAGELFF
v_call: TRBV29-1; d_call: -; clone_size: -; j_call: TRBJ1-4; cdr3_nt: TGCAGCGTCGGGACTCCGGGGAGCGCTAATGAAAAACTGTTTTTT; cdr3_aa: CSVGTPGSANEKLFF
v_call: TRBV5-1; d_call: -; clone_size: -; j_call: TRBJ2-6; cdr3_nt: TGCGCCAGTGGAATGAACAGGGTCTACATGTCTGGGGCCAACGTCCTGACTTTC; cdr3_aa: CASGMNRVYMSGANVLTF
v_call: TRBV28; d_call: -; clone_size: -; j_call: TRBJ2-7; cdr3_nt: TGTGCCAGCAGTTTAACAGGTAGCACCTACGAGCAGTACTTC; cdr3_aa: CASSLTGSTYEQYF
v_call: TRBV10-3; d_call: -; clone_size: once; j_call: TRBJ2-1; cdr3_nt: TGTGCCATCAGTGAGTCAGACAGAAAGGGGTACAATGAGCAGTTCTTC; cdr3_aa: CAISESDRKGYNEQFF
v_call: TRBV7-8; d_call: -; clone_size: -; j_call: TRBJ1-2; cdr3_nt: TGTGCCAGCAGCTTACCACCATGGTTTTTAAGGGGCGGAAGGTATGGCTACACCTTC; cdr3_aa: CASSLPPWFLRGGRYGYTF
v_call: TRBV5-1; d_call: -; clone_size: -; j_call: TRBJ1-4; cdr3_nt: TGCGCCAGCAGAGCGGGAGTTTATGATGAAAAACTGTTTTTT; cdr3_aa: CASRAGVYDEKLFF
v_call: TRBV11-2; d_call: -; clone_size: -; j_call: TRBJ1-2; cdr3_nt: TGTGCCAGCAGCTTAGGTCCTCCCAACTATGGCTACACCTTC; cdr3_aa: CASSLGPPNYGYTF
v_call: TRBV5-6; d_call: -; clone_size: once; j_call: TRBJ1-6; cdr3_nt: TGTGCCAGCGCCCGGGGTGGGTCTAATTCACCCCTCCACTTT; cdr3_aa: CASARGGSNSPLHF
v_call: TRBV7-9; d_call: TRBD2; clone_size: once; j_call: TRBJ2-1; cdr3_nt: TGTGCCAGCAGCTTAGACAGCGGGGGATACAATGAGCAGTTCTTC; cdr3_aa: CASSLDSGGYNEQFF
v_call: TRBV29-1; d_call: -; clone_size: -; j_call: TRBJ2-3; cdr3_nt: TGCAGCGTGTCGGACACAGGCACAGATACGCAGTATTTT; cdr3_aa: CSVSDTGTDTQYF
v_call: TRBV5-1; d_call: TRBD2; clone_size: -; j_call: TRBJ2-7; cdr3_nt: TGCGCCAGCAGCTTTCTTAGCGGGAGAGGTCAAGGAGAGCAGTACTTC; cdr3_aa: CASSFLSGRGQGEQYF
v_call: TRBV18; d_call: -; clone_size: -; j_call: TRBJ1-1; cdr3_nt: TGTGCCAGCTCACAGGACAGAAAGAACACTGAAGCTTTCTTT; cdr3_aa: CASSQDRKNTEAFF
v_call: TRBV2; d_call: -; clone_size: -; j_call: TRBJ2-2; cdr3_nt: TGTGCCAGCAGTGACTTTACCGGGGAGCTGTTTTTT; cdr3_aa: CASSDFTGELFF
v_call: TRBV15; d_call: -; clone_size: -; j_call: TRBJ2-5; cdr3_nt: TGTGCCACCAGCAGAGATGCGGCTAGCTCGGCAGAGACCCAGTACTTC; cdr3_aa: CATSRDAASSAETQYF
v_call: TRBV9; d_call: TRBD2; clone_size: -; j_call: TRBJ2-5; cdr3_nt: TGTGCCAGCAGCGTAGGAGCGGGGGGGCGAGAGACCCAGTACTTC; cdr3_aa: CASSVGAGGRETQYF